Following are 7 T cell receptor beta chains from one sample sequenced in a study of CD8 T cells in Susac syndrome. Random-hexamer reverse transcription was applied to about 0.45 to 1 ug RNA. One entry per CDR3 protein results from TCRdb running MiXCR on the immunoSEQ multiplex PCR reads. The sample shows 150,000 to 200,000 distinct CDR3 sequences, approximately 93% of them seen only once. The sequencing input was CD4+ T cells from PBMCs. The origin of the receptors is a human donor with multiple sclerosis.

The chain uses TRBV6-5 and TRBJ2-7; no clear D gene. Germline lookup yields CDR1 MNHEY and CDR2 SVGAGI. The CDR3 has 15 residues. Trimming left V 6 bases short and J 1 base short, with 16 bases between. Here the CDR3 DNA reads TGTGCCAGCAGCCTAGGTCCGGACGAGTCCTACGAGCAGTACTTC. Translating it yields CASSLGPDESYEQYF.

The J gene is TRBJ1-3, the V gene TRBV3-1; the D is unclear. V was clipped by 2 bases and J by 0 bases, with 2 bases between them. The CDR3 contains 13 residues. The germline gives CDR1 LGHDT, CDR2 YNNKEL (reference sequence). This CDR3 reads CASSQSSGNTIYF. CDR3 nucleotide sequence: TGTGCCAGCAGCCAAAGCTCTGGAAACACCATATATTTT.

V and J are TRBV5-1 and TRBJ2-5; TRBD1 matches 7 bases. Trimming removed 6 bases from V and 2 bases from J; junction bases left unmatched: 7. The CDR3 is made up of 14 amino acids. CDR1 is SGHRS and CDR2 is YFSETQ in the germline V gene. CDR3 region: CASKQGELQETQYF. The CDR3 bases are TGCGCCAGCAAGCAGGGGGAACTACAAGAGACCCAGTACTTC.

The rearrangement links TRBV29-1 to TRBJ2-1, with D uncertain. The CDR3 is made up of 12 amino acids. V shed 8 bases and J shed 5 bases, with 13 bases lying between them. Germline V gives CDR1 SQVTM, CDR2 ANQGSEA. The CDR3, as DNA: TGCAGCCCGGCAGACTTCGACAATGAGCAGTTCTTC. This gives the protein CSPADFDNEQFF.

The chain couples TRBV29-1 to TRBJ2-4, with D perhaps TRBD2 (5 bases). Trimming took 1 base from V and 8 from J, leaving 12 bases between them. Germline CDR1 and CDR2: SQVTM and ANQGSEA. There are 13 residues in the CDR3. The CDR3 protein is CSVEVIEGDIQYF. The CDR3 coding sequence is TGCAGCGTTGAAGTGATAGAGGGAGACATTCAGTACTTC.

This chain links TRBV2 with TRBJ1-6, with 9 nucleotides matching TRBD1. CDR1 and CDR2 (germline): SNHLY, FYNNEI. The V gene end was trimmed by 4 bases and the J gene end by 12 bases; junction bases not matched to a gene: 10. This CDR3 is 15 amino acids long. CDR3 bases: TGTGCCAGCAGTGGTATGGGACAGGGAGGAGAACCCCTCCACTTT. Its protein product is CASSGMGQGGEPLHF.

The chain links TRBV27 to TRBJ2-2; 8 bases fit TRBD2. V shed 3 bases, J shed 3 bases, and the junction held 3 bases outside the gene matches. The CDR3 sequence is 15 residues long. CDR1 and CDR2 from the germline V gene are MNHEY and SMNVEV (reference sequence). The CDR3 DNA is TGTGCCAGCAGTTTTTTAGCGGGATACACCGGGGAGCTGTTTTTT. Protein: CASSFLAGYTGELFF.